The 21 T cell receptor beta chains in this list originate from one sample, sequenced in a study of early T cells in non-severe SARS-CoV-2 infection. In TCRdb, the 5' RACE reads were re-called with MiXCR into one record per CDR3 protein. The table includes more than 95,000 distinct CDR3 sequences, roughly 11% detected once. Sequencing was performed on whole blood, taken at baseline. Receptors were obtained from an adult who was a healthcare worker with PCR-confirmed SARS-CoV-2 infection or an uninfected control (not recorded which).

This clonotype was observed a handful of times. The chain is built from TRBV2 and TRBJ1-4; TRBD1 agrees at 10 bases. Germline trimming cut 7 bases from V and 4 bases from J; bases unmatched to any gene: 6. Looked up from germline, CDR1 is SNHLY and CDR2 is FYNNEI. The CDR3 is 15 residues long. The CDR3 sequence is CASTHRTGGNEKLFF. CDR3 DNA sequence: TGTGCCAGCACCCACCGGACAGGGGGTAATGAAAAACTGTTTTTT.

This clonotype was seen many times. CDR3 DNA: TGTGCCAGCTCACCAAGCGCCCTTGGCTACGAGCAGTACTTC. This gives the protein CASSPSALGYEQYF. The V call is TRBV18, the J call TRBJ2-7; D unclear. CDR1 is KGHSH and CDR2 is LQKENI in the germline V gene. The length of the CDR3 is 14 residues. V was pared by 2 bases and J by 3 bases, with 11 bases between.

This clonotype was detected many times. V and J are TRBV6-5 and TRBJ1-4, with unresolved D. From germline, CDR1 is MNHEY and CDR2 SVGAGI. The CDR3 contains 17 residues. The V end was cut by 0 bases, the J end by 5 bases, with 16 bases between. CDR3 DNA sequence: TGTGCCAGCAGTTACTCCACTCCACGTTCGGGGAATGAAAAACTGTTTTTT. Its protein is CASSYSTPRSGNEKLFF.

This rearrangement joins TRBV20-1 to TRBJ1-2; 7 bases are a match to TRBD1. V lost 6 bases and J lost 8; bases outside the gene matches: 6. The CDR3 has 11 residues. CDR1 and CDR2 (germline): DFQATT, SNEGSKA (reference sequence). The CDR3 reads CSAGTVSGYTF. Written as DNA, the CDR3 is TGCAGTGCCGGGACAGTTAGCGGCTACACCTTC.

This clonotype showed up many times. This chain joins TRBV6-2 or TRBV6-3 and TRBJ1-5; 7 bases line up with TRBD1. In germline, CDR1 is MNHEY, CDR2 SVGEGT. The length of the CDR3 is 14 residues. V trimming: 4 bases; J trimming: 2 bases; junction bases outside the gene matches: 2. CDR3 DNA sequence: TGTGCCAGCAGTTTAGGACAGGGCAATCAGCCCCAGCATTTT. As protein: CASSLGQGNQPQHF.

Only a few counts were recorded for this clonotype. V usage is TRBV7-8 and J usage is TRBJ2-7; no clear D. In germline, CDR1 is SGHVS, CDR2 FQNEAQ. This CDR3 is built from 14 residues. Trimming cost V 1 base and J 1 base, with 8 bases left between them. Here the CDR3 DNA reads TGTGCCAGCAGCTTAGTTCCAGCTTCCTACGAGCAGTACTTC. Its protein product is CASSLVPASYEQYF.

This clonotype has a count of ten or more. The rearrangement links TRBV7-2 to TRBJ2-2; 8 bases fit TRBD2. The length of the CDR3 is 18 residues. The germline V gene encodes CDR1 SGHTA and CDR2 FQGNSA. Trimming at V came to 3 bases and at J to 1 base, leaving 10 bases not matched to a gene. This CDR3 reads CASSFPRGGPVNTGELFF. DNA of the CDR3: TGTGCCAGCAGCTTCCCTCGCGGGGGGCCGGTGAACACCGGGGAGCTGTTTTTT.

Ten or more counts support this clonotype. This chain connects TRBV19 to TRBJ1-5; D is uncertain. Trimming took off 5 bases at V and 2 bases at J, with 10 bases between the two ends. This CDR3 has 14 amino acids. Germline V gives CDR1 LNHDA, CDR2 SQIVND (reference sequence). As DNA, the CDR3 is TGTGCCAGTAGTGTGGCAGGCGGCAATCAGCCCCAGCATTTT. Translation: CASSVAGGNQPQHF.

The gene calls are TRBV3-1 and TRBJ1-2; TRBD1 is a possible D gene (5 bases). The CDR3 runs to 16 residues. Trimming pared 0 bases from V and 4 bases from J, leaving 15 bases between. Germline V gene lookup returns CDR1 LGHDT and CDR2 YNNKEL (reference sequence). In nucleotides, the CDR3 is TGTGCCAGCAGCCAAGATAGCTACGGAGGGGTCTATGGCTACACCTTC. Translation gives CASSQDSYGGVYGYTF. The complete variable domain, with remaining parts taken from reference TRBV3-1 and TRBJ1-2, reads DTAVSQTPKYLVTQMGNDKSIKCEQNLGHDTMYWYKQDSKKFLKIMFSYNNKELIINETVPNRFSPKSPDKAHLNLHINSLELGDSAVYFCASSQDSYGGVYGYTFGSGTRLTVV.

A few counts support this clonotype. J is TRBJ2-3 and V is TRBV7-9; D tentatively reads TRBD1 or TRBD2 (5 bases each). The germline V and J ends were trimmed by 5 bases and 3 bases, with 18 bases remaining between them. This CDR3 is built from 16 residues. Germline CDR1 is SEHNR and CDR2 is FQNEAQ (reference sequence). The CDR3 protein is CASSLGDLGETDTQYF. The CDR3 coding sequence is TGTGCCAGCAGCCTAGGGGACCTGGGAGAAACAGATACGCAGTATTTT.

The gene calls are TRBV5-8 and TRBJ2-2; 12 positions agree with TRBD2. The CDR3 totals 15 residues. Germline V gene lookup returns CDR1 SGHTS and CDR2 YDEGEE. With 3 bases clipped from V and 6 bases from J, the junction kept 3 bases outside the gene matches. Here the CDR3 DNA reads TGTGCCAGCAGCTGGCTAGCGGGGGGGCCCGGGGAGCTGTTTTTT. Residues: CASSWLAGGPGELFF.

This clonotype was picked up a small number of times. This chain links TRBV6-2 or TRBV6-3 with TRBJ1-5, with 8 bases aligning to TRBD1. Losses at the gene ends were 2 bases for V and 0 bases for J; bases not matched to a gene: 3. The germline V gene has CDR1 MNHEY and CDR2 SVGEGT. The CDR3 runs to 16 residues. The CDR3 nucleotides read TGTGCCAGCAGTTACCAAACAGGGGGTAGCAATCAGCCCCAGCATTTT. Translation gives CASSYQTGGSNQPQHF.

At least ten counts were recorded for this clonotype. The chain carries TRBV7-9 and TRBJ1-1; D is unresolved. The CDR3 has 12 residues. Trimming took off 4 bases at V and 1 base at J, with 4 bases between the two ends. Germline CDR1 is SEHNR and CDR2 is FQNEAQ (reference sequence). CDR3 protein: CASSYTNTEAFF. The CDR3 bases are TGTGCCAGCAGCTACACGAACACTGAAGCTTTCTTT.

This clonotype was counted a few times. V gene TRBV20-1 combines with J gene TRBJ2-1, with TRBD2 matching 8 bases. CDR3 length: 13 residues. From germline, CDR1 is DFQATT and CDR2 SNEGSKA (reference sequence). The ends lost 0 bases at V and 15 bases at J; junction bases unmatched: 10. The CDR3 spells CSARDSLAGVWFF. The CDR3 coding sequence is TGCAGTGCTAGAGATAGCCTAGCGGGTGTTTGGTTCTTC.

This chain uses TRBV3-1 with TRBJ2-1, with 7 bases aligning to TRBD2. Looked up from germline, CDR1 is LGHDT and CDR2 is YNNKEL (reference sequence). Trimming removed 0 bases from V and 9 bases from J; junction bases left unmatched: 5. This CDR3 contains 14 residues. The CDR3 sequence is CASSQEPLAAEQFF. As DNA, the CDR3 is TGTGCCAGCAGCCAAGAACCTCTAGCGGCTGAGCAGTTCTTC.

In this sample, this clonotype turned up many times. V usage is TRBV3-1 and J usage is TRBJ2-7; TRBD2 might be the D (5 bases). The CDR3 extends over 15 amino acids. The V gene lost 2 bases and the J gene lost 2 bases, with 13 bases spanning the gap. Germline values: CDR1 LGHDT, CDR2 YNNKEL (reference sequence). The CDR3 loop is CASSQIQTGTYEQYF. Written as DNA, the CDR3 is TGTGCCAGCAGCCAAATTCAGACCGGGACCTACGAGCAGTACTTC.

At least ten counts were recorded for this clonotype. The gene calls are TRBV30 and TRBJ2-7; 7 bases are a match to TRBD2. The CDR3 covers 12 residues. Germline values: CDR1 GTSNPN, CDR2 SVGIG (reference sequence). V gave up 2 bases and J gave up 6 bases; unmatched junction bases: 4. The CDR3 is CAWSQSGGEQYF. As DNA, the CDR3 is TGTGCCTGGAGTCAGTCGGGGGGCGAGCAGTACTTC.

In this sample, this clonotype turned up a few times. The chain couples TRBV6-2 or TRBV6-3 to TRBJ2-7; no reliable D call. CDR3 length: 12 amino acids. Germline values: CDR1 MNHEY, CDR2 SVGEGT. V shed 6 bases and J shed 3 bases, with 9 bases lying between them. This CDR3 reads CASRDSDYEQYF. The CDR3 DNA reads TGTGCCAGCAGGGATTCGGACTACGAGCAGTACTTC.

The chain has TRBV11-2 and TRBJ1-1, with D unclear. Germline V CDR1 and CDR2: SGHAT, FQNNGV. CDR3 size: 14 residues. V dropped 0 bases and J dropped 6 bases, with 11 bases sitting between them. CDR3 in amino acids: CASSLELASAEAFF. CDR3 coding DNA: TGTGCCAGCAGCTTAGAATTAGCTTCTGCTGAAGCTTTCTTT.

CDR3 bases: TGCGCCAGCAGCTCGAGACAATCGAACACCGGGGAGCTGTTTTTT. Protein sequence: CASSSRQSNTGELFF. The rearrangement links TRBV5-1 to TRBJ2-2; D ambiguous. V was pared by 3 bases and J by 0 bases, with 9 bases between. CDR3 size: 15 residues. CDR1 is SGHRS, CDR2 YFSETQ, per germline. Combining the CDR3 with reference TRBV5-1 and TRBJ2-2 gives the whole variable domain KAGVTQTPRYLIKTRGQQVTLSCSPISGHRSVSWYQQTPGQGLQFLFEYFSETQRNKGNFPGRFSGRQFSNSRSEMNVSTLELGDSALYLCASSSRQSNTGELFFGEGSRLTVL.

This clonotype was detected only a few times. The V call is TRBV6-6, the J call TRBJ2-3, with D perhaps matching TRBD1 or TRBD2 (5 bases each). This CDR3 spans 10 amino acids. Per germline, CDR1 MNHNY and CDR2 SVGAGI (reference sequence). V was shortened by 8 bases and J by 6 bases, with 6 bases between the two germline ends. In nucleotides, the CDR3 is TGTGCCAGCGAGGGGGATACGCAGTATTTT. Residues: CASEGDTQYF.